This TCR beta chain is from a study of control samples from healthy donors and cancer patients. With V trimmed by 3 bases and J by 5 bases, 7 bases remained unmatched. From germline, CDR1 is SGDLS and CDR2 YYNGEE. The CDR3 is 15 amino acids. TCRdb's copy holds only in-frame clones and misses some; the assay was immunoSEQ multiplex PCR. The top ten hold 13% of the sample, which has about 250,000 clones, around 79% seen once. The clonotype originates from a woman in her sixties or seventies with lung cancer. This chain connects TRBV9 to TRBJ2-5; 10 bases are shared with TRBD1. The material sequenced was PBMCs. The CDR3 protein is CASSDDRGREETQYF. The CDR3 nucleotides are TGTGCCAGCAGCGACGACAGGGGGCGCGAGGAGACCCAGTACTTC.